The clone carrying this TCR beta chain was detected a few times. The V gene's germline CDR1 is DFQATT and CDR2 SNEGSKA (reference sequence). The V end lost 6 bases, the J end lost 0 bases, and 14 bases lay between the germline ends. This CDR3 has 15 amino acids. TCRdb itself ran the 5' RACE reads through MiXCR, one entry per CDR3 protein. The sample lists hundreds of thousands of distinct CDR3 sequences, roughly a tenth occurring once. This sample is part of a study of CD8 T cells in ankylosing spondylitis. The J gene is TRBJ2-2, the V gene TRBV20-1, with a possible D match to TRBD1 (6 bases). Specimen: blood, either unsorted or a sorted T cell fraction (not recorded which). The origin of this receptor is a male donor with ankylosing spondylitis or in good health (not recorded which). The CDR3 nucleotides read TGCAGTGCCAGGGGTAACCCTGCGAACACCGGGGAGCTGTTTTTT. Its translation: CSARGNPANTGELFF.